Reported below is one T cell receptor (beta chain). Its antigen is currently unknown. CD45RO-negative, CCR7-positively selected cells formed the naive CD8 fraction, excluding terminally differentiated effector memory CD45RA+ cells. After removal of 6 bases from V and 7 bases from J, the junction contained 15 bases not matched to a gene. The germline V gene has CDR1 MDHEN and CDR2 SYDVKM. The CDR3 consists of 16 residues. Some clones are missing from TCRdb's copy, which holds only in-frame ones; the method was immunoSEQ multiplex PCR. The table includes hundreds of thousands of clones, roughly 96% detected once. The record originates from a study of shared clonotypes between healthy human individuals. Findings of the study overall: Generally, estimated richness proved larger in naive subsets than it did in memory subsets. Clonotype sharing among donors was expected to depend on sequencing depth.

Sequenced sample: naive CD8+ T cells sorted from blood. The chain joins TRBV28 to TRBJ1-5; 7 nucleotides agree with TRBD1. The origin of this receptor is a woman younger than 45 in good health. The CDR3 DNA is TGTGCCAGCAGCCCCACCGGACAGGTGACGGGACAGCCCCAGCATTTT. Its translation: CASSPTGQVTGQPQHF.